The 20 T cell receptor beta chains in this list originate from one sample, sequenced in a study of shared T cell receptors in the human thymus. Profiled with immunoSEQ multiplex PCR; TCRdb holds only in-frame clones, not every one. In the table there are under 850,000 clones, roughly 88% of which are singletons. These data are also associated with another study on human thymus T cells.

The sequencing input was thymocytes. The source is a boy less than two years old with a congenital heart defect.

This sequence joins TRBV7-9 and TRBJ2-7; D remains ambiguous. Germline V gives CDR1 SEHNR, CDR2 FQNEAQ (reference sequence). V lost 0 bases and J 4 bases, leaving 16 bases between the germline ends. The length of the CDR3 is 16 residues. The CDR3 is CASSLALVTGPYEQYF. The CDR3 nucleotides read TGTGCCAGCAGCTTAGCGCTAGTAACCGGCCCGTACGAGCAGTACTTC. The full variable domain, in which reference TRBV7-9 and TRBJ2-7 provide the parts outside the CDR3, is DTGVSQNPRHKITKRGQNVTFRCDPISEHNRLYWYRQTLGQGPEFLTYFQNEAQLEKSRLLSDRFSAERPKGSFSTLEIQRTEQGDSAMYLCASSLALVTGPYEQYFGPGTRLTVT.

This rearrangement joins TRBV5-6 to TRBJ2-7; 9 positions agree with TRBD2. The CDR3 consists of 18 residues. V was pared by 1 base and J by 6 bases, with 17 bases of the junction left unmatched. Germline assignment: CDR1 SGHDT and CDR2 YYEEEE. CDR3: CASSLLLYGRAGGLEQYF. The CDR3 DNA follows: TGTGCCAGCAGCTTGTTACTATACGGCCGGGCGGGAGGGCTCGAGCAGTACTTC.

The chain combines TRBV27 with TRBJ2-7, with D perhaps TRBD1 (6 bases). The CDR3 loop spans 15 amino acids. The germline gives CDR1 MNHEY, CDR2 SMNVEV (reference sequence). Trimming cost V 4 bases and J 0 bases, with 13 bases left between them. The CDR3 sequence: CASSSDRRPSYEQYF. CDR3 DNA sequence: TGTGCCAGCAGTTCCGACAGGAGACCCTCCTACGAGCAGTACTTC.

The gene calls are TRBV4-2 and TRBJ2-7; D is uncertain. V gave up 0 bases and J gave up 1 base, with 22 bases separating them. The CDR3 is 19 amino acids. Per germline, CDR1 LGHNA and CDR2 YNFKEQ. DNA for the CDR3: TGTGCCAGCAGCCAAGAGCCCCGCCGCCCGAGATACCTTTCCTACGAGCAGTACTTC. The encoded protein is CASSQEPRRPRYLSYEQYF.

This rearrangement joins TRBV4-3 to TRBJ2-3; a possible D gene is TRBD1 (6 bases). The V end was cut by 0 bases, the J end by 8 bases, with 24 bases between. The CDR3 has 18 residues. Germline CDR1 is LGHNA and CDR2 is YSLEER. The CDR3 DNA reads TGCGCCAGCAGCCAAGATATAGGACTGAGGAGTACACAGGGTACGCAGTATTTT. Translation: CASSQDIGLRSTQGTQYF.

In its sample, this clone was seen a few times. The chain is built from TRBV27 and TRBJ2-7; perhaps TRBD1 as D (7 bases). CDR3 length: 16 residues. The germline V and J ends were trimmed by 3 bases and 3 bases, with 18 bases remaining between them. Germline V gene sequence: CDR1 MNHEY, CDR2 SMNVEV (reference sequence). The CDR3 bases are TGTGCCAGCAGTTTTTCGTGGAGGGACAGCCTCTACGAGCAGTACTTC. This codes for CASSFSWRDSLYEQYF.

The chain has TRBV6-6 and TRBJ2-5; the match to TRBD2 covers 9 bases. The trim removed 2 bases at V and 4 bases at J, leaving 8 bases unmatched. The CDR3 is made up of 16 amino acids. CDR1 is MNHNY, CDR2 SVGAGI, per germline (reference sequence). CDR3 nucleotides: TGTGCCAGCAGTTACCCCTCAGCGGGAGGCGGAGAGACCCAGTACTTC. It specifies CASSYPSAGGGETQYF.

This chain connects TRBV6-1 to TRBJ2-5; possible D gene TRBD1, 6 bases. The V end lost 3 bases, the J end lost 5 bases, and 16 bases lay between the germline ends. The CDR3 contains 15 residues. CDR1 is MNHNS and CDR2 is SASEGT in the germline V gene. The CDR3 DNA reads TGTGCCAGCAGTGAGGGTCGAGGGGGTGGGGAGACCCAGTACTTC. This sequence encodes CASSEGRGGGETQYF.

The chain couples TRBV5-6 to TRBJ2-3; D is possibly TRBD2 (6 bases). Germline V CDR1 and CDR2: SGHDT, YYEEEE. V was pared by 4 bases and J by 1 base, with 13 bases between. The CDR3 runs 15 residues. CDR3 nucleotide sequence: TGTGCCAGCAGCCCCGCCGGGACTGGCACAGATACGCAGTATTTT. This gives the protein CASSPAGTGTDTQYF.

A few counts support this clone. The rearrangement uses TRBV4-1 and TRBJ2-7; D possibly corresponds to TRBD1 (5 bases). V shed 1 base and J shed 7 bases, with 26 bases lying between them. Per germline, CDR1 MGHRA and CDR2 YSYEKL. This CDR3 spans 18 amino acids. Here the CDR3 reads CASSQAQPRLGDTGEQYF. The CDR3, as DNA: TGCGCCAGCAGCCAAGCCCAGCCGCGTCTAGGGGATACGGGTGAGCAGTACTTC.

The chain joins TRBV13 to TRBJ2-2, with 8 bases that match TRBD2. The V gene end was trimmed by 5 bases and the J gene end by 2 bases; junction bases not matched to a gene: 10. The CDR3 is 17 residues long. Germline V gene sequence: CDR1 PRHDT, CDR2 FYEKMQ (reference sequence). The CDR3, as DNA: TGTGCCAGCAGCCCCCTGGGTAGCGGGGTTAACACCGGGGAGCTGTTTTTT. Translation: CASSPLGSGVNTGELFF.

The J gene is TRBJ2-1, the V gene TRBV27, with 9 bases matching TRBD2. CDR3 length equals 15 residues. The V gene's germline CDR1 is MNHEY and CDR2 SMNVEV (reference sequence). V dropped 5 bases and J dropped 5; count of bases not matched to a gene: 7. CDR3: CASSPLAGPNNEQFF. DNA of the CDR3: TGTGCCAGCAGTCCCCTAGCGGGACCAAACAATGAGCAGTTCTTC.

The J gene is TRBJ2-3, the V gene TRBV5-1; 7 bases match TRBD2. Germline loops: CDR1 SGHRS, CDR2 YFSETQ. V gave up 3 bases and J gave up 1 base; unmatched junction bases: 5. CDR3 length equals 15 residues. CDR3 protein: CASSWRGWGTDTQYF. In DNA, the CDR3 is TGCGCCAGCAGCTGGCGGGGGTGGGGCACAGATACGCAGTATTTT.

This chain links TRBV6-1 with TRBJ2-6; 8 bases map to TRBD2. V was clipped by 9 bases and J by 2 bases; unmatched bases: 6. CDR1 is MNHNS and CDR2 is SASEGT in the germline V gene. The CDR3 contains 15 residues. The CDR3 nucleotides are TGTGCCAGTACCAGCGGGAGTCCTGGGGCCAACGTCCTGACTTTC. Translating it yields CASTSGSPGANVLTF.

In DNA, the CDR3 is TGTGCCAGCAGGGAGTATCCAGGGGGCGGTGGGGCCAACGTCCTGACTTTC. Amino acid sequence: CASREYPGGGGANVLTF. The chain links TRBV7-9 to TRBJ2-6; 8 bases are shared with TRBD1. The CDR3 spans 17 residues. In germline, CDR1 is SEHNR, CDR2 FQNEAQ (reference sequence). V was clipped by 6 bases and J by 3 bases; unmatched bases: 10. Looking up the rest from reference TRBV7-9 and TRBJ2-6 gives the full variable domain: DTGVSQNPRHKITKRGQNVTFRCDPISEHNRLYWYRQTLGQGPEFLTYFQNEAQLEKSRLLSDRFSAERPKGSFSTLEIQRTEQGDSAMYLCASREYPGGGGANVLTFGAGSRLTVL.

V usage is TRBV28 and J usage is TRBJ2-7, with D possibly TRBD1 on 6 matching bases. V gave up 3 bases and J gave up 4 bases, with 10 bases separating them. The CDR3 consists of 13 residues. Germline CDR1 is MDHEN and CDR2 is SYDVKM. The CDR3 protein is CASSLQGSYEQYF. In DNA, the CDR3 is TGTGCCAGCAGTTTGCAGGGGTCGTACGAGCAGTACTTC.

As regards this clone: The junction shows a germline mismatch at one end, possibly a read error. J is TRBJ2-1 and V is TRBV15; the D gene is possibly TRBD1 (5 bases). The CDR3 is made up of 12 amino acids. Germline V gene data show CDR1 as LNHNV and CDR2 as YYDKDF (reference sequence). The CDR3 bases are TGTGCCACCAGCAGCAGGGATGGACGTCAACTCTTC. Translated, it gives CATSSRDGRQLF. Full variable domain (outside the CDR3, taken from reference TRBV15 and TRBJ2-1): DAMVIQNPRYQVTQFGKPVTLSCSQTLNHNVMYWYQQKSSQAPKLLFHYYDKDFNNEADTPDNFQSRRPNTSFCFLDIRSPGLGDTAMYLCATSSRDGRQLFGPGTRLTVL.

The gene calls are TRBV2 and TRBJ2-1, with 9 bases aligning to TRBD2. CDR1 and CDR2 from the germline V gene are SNHLY and FYNNEI. After removal of 4 bases from V and 7 bases from J, the junction contained 8 bases not matched to a gene. The CDR3 is made up of 15 amino acids. CDR3 loop: CASSVGGRARNEQFF. CDR3 nucleotides: TGTGCCAGCAGTGTAGGCGGGAGGGCCCGGAATGAGCAGTTCTTC.

The CDR3 reads CASRNMLGSTEAFF. The CDR3, as DNA: TGTGCCAGCAGAAACATGTTGGGGAGCACTGAAGCTTTCTTT. This chain joins TRBV2 and TRBJ1-1; D is undetermined. Germline CDR1 SNHLY, CDR2 FYNNEI. The CDR3 is made up of 14 amino acids. Trimming removed 6 bases at V and 4 bases at J, with 15 bases between.

The chain uses TRBV10-1 and TRBJ2-1; D might be TRBD2 (6 bases). The CDR3 contains 18 residues. From germline, CDR1 is WNHNN and CDR2 SYGVQD (reference sequence). The V gene lost 3 bases and the J gene lost 0 bases, with 18 bases spanning the gap. CDR3 sequence (DNA): TGCGCCAGCAGTGAAAGTCCCTCCCTAGCGCACTCCTACAATGAGCAGTTCTTC. Its translation is CASSESPSLAHSYNEQFF.